Below are 8 T cell receptor beta chains sequenced from a single sample in a study of blood T cell repertoires in COVID-19. TCRdb keeps only in-frame clones here, not all; method: immunoSEQ multiplex PCR. The sample yields about 140,000 clones, 60% to 85% seen once. The sample was peripheral blood. All receptors come from a man over 45 with acute or convalescent COVID-19.

The chain recombines TRBV7-6 with TRBJ2-2; tentative D call: TRBD1 (5 bases). This CDR3 has 16 residues. Trimming took off 2 bases at V and 2 bases at J, with 12 bases between the two ends. The V gene's germline CDR1 is SGHVS and CDR2 FNYEAQ. The CDR3 here is CASSLSAGFNTGELFF. The DNA for the CDR3 is TGTGCCAGCAGCTTATCGGCAGGGTTTAACACCGGGGAGCTGTTTTTT.

V is TRBV28 and J is TRBJ1-2, with D possibly being TRBD1 (5 bases). This CDR3 has 13 amino acids. Germline CDR1 MDHEN, CDR2 SYDVKM. V was shortened by 6 bases and J by 4 bases, with 12 bases between the two germline ends. DNA for the CDR3: TGTGCCAGCAGAGCCGGGGGTGCCTATGGCTACACCTTC. Protein: CASRAGGAYGYTF.

The V and J genes are TRBV30 and TRBJ2-2; TRBD2 matches 8 bases. Trimming cost V 1 base and J 1 base; bases outside gene matches: 5. The CDR3 has 16 amino acids. CDR1 is GTSNPN and CDR2 is SVGIG in the germline V gene (reference sequence). The CDR3 sequence is CAWSGLAGLNTGELFF. The DNA for the CDR3 is TGTGCCTGGAGTGGCTTAGCGGGACTGAACACCGGGGAGCTGTTTTTT. The complete variable domain, with remaining parts taken from reference TRBV30 and TRBJ2-2, reads SQTIHQWPATLVQPVGSPLSLECTVEGTSNPNLYWYRQAAGRGLQLLFYSVGIGQISSEVPQNLSASRPQDRQFILSSKKLLLSDSGFYLCAWSGLAGLNTGELFFGEGSRLTVL.

This clone was seen only once. V is TRBV12-3 or TRBV12-4 and J is TRBJ1-2; 9 bases fit TRBD1. V lost 6 bases and J lost 8; bases outside the gene matches: 7. This CDR3 region has 13 residues. The CDR3 loop reads CASRRDRVSGYTF. CDR3 DNA: TGTGCCAGCAGGCGGGACAGGGTCTCCGGCTACACCTTC.

The rearrangement uses TRBV10-3 and TRBJ1-2, with no clear D. The V and J ends lost 0 bases and 3 bases respectively, with 11 bases between them. This CDR3 is built from 15 residues. The V gene's germline CDR1 is ENHRY and CDR2 SYGVKD. This CDR3 is CAISESSVPHYGYTF. In nucleotides, the CDR3 is TGTGCCATCAGTGAGTCGAGCGTCCCACACTATGGCTACACCTTC.

The chain joins TRBV5-5 to TRBJ2-1, with D possibly matching TRBD2 (6 bases). Trimming left V 4 bases short and J 0 bases short, with 17 bases between. CDR3 length: 17 residues. The germline gives CDR1 SGHKS, CDR2 YYEKEE (reference sequence). CDR3 DNA: TGTGCCAGCAGCCGGGCCGGGGGAGGAAGCTCCTACAATGAGCAGTTCTTC. The encoded protein is CASSRAGGGSSYNEQFF.

The rearrangement uses TRBV4-1 and TRBJ2-3, with 7 bases lining up with TRBD1. The trim removed 4 bases at V and 0 bases at J, leaving 13 bases unmatched. This CDR3 has 18 residues. Germline loops: CDR1 MGHRA, CDR2 YSYEKL. The CDR3 region has the DNA TGCGCCAGCAGCCCCGACAGGGTTGGAACTTTTAGCACAGATACGCAGTATTTT. This gives the protein CASSPDRVGTFSTDTQYF.

This clone was detected a few times. The chain joins TRBV12-5 to TRBJ2-3; unclear D gene. Trimming pared 4 bases from V and 2 bases from J, leaving 13 bases between. Germline assignment: CDR1 LGHNT and CDR2 FRNRAP. This CDR3 comprises 15 residues. CDR3 DNA sequence: TGTGCTAGTGGTTCAACGACAATTTCCACAGATACGCAGTATTTT. This gives the protein CASGSTTISTDTQYF.